Below are 17 T cell receptor beta chains sequenced from a single sample in a study of cytomegalovirus exposure and HLA in healthy donors. Primers included in the PCR were 60 Vbeta and 13 Jbeta primers. The protocol was immunoSEQ multiplex PCR, while the TCRdb copy is restricted to in-frame clones and leaves out a portion. Of 130,000 or so clones in the sample, 75% were seen once. Sequencing was performed on PBMCs. The receptor source for this set is a woman in her thirties or forties in good health and CMV-seropositive.

The chain uses TRBV29-1 and TRBJ2-7, with TRBD1 matching 7 bases. This CDR3 contains 13 residues. Germline CDR1 reads SQVTM; CDR2 reads ANQGSEA. V shed 7 bases and J 0 bases; nucleotides not matched to a gene: 6. In DNA form, the CDR3 reads TGCAGCGCACTATGGGACAGCTCCTACGAGCAGTACTTC. As protein: CSALWDSSYEQYF.

The J gene is TRBJ2-7, the V gene TRBV18, with 8 positions matching TRBD1. The CDR3 runs to 15 residues. Germline V lookup: CDR1 KGHSH, CDR2 LQKENI. V shed 6 bases, J shed 7 bases, and the junction held 14 bases outside the gene matches. CDR3 region: CASSVDRGQGGEQYF. DNA of the CDR3: TGTGCCAGCTCCGTTGACAGGGGCCAGGGTGGGGAGCAGTACTTC.

This clone was detected only once. V gene TRBV6-4 combines with J gene TRBJ2-3; 7 bases match TRBD2. The V and J ends lost 5 bases and 1 base, in that order; junction bases with no gene match: 12. The CDR3 has 17 residues. CDR1 is MRHNA, CDR2 SNTAGT, per germline. The DNA of the CDR3 is TGTGCCAGCAGTAACGGACCTAGCGGAGGGGGCACAGATACGCAGTATTTT. Its protein product is CASSNGPSGGGTDTQYF.

The sample holds one count of this clone. This chain uses TRBV6-5 with TRBJ2-5; D unclear. Between the trimmed V and J ends, which lost 8 bases and 3 bases, there was a span of 10 bases. The CDR3 length is 12 residues. Germline CDR1 and CDR2: MNHEY and SVGAGI. Here the CDR3 DNA reads TGTGCCAGCTCCCCGAGCGAAGAGACCCAGTACTTC. The encoded protein is CASSPSEETQYF.

Worth noting for this clone: One junction end disagrees with the germline gene, perhaps due to a read error. The same CDR3 can be traced to other DNA sequences in this sample. The gene calls are TRBV19 and TRBJ1-1, with TRBD1 as a possible D gene (6 bases). The CDR3 runs to 15 residues. The germline V gene has CDR1 LNHDA and CDR2 SQIVND (reference sequence). Here the CDR3 reads CASSIGTQGTTEAFF. CDR3 DNA sequence: TGTGCCAGCAGTATAGGGACACAGGGAACCACTGAAGCTTTCTTT.

This clone has a handful of counts. The chain is built from TRBV25-1 and TRBJ1-2; TRBD1 might be the D (5 bases). Per germline, CDR1 MGHDK and CDR2 SYGVNS. Deletions cut 7 bases from V and 5 bases from J, with 17 bases between. The CDR3 has 14 amino acids. The CDR3 DNA follows: TGTGCCAGCAAACCGGACACGAATCTATATGGCTACACCTTC. Amino acids: CASKPDTNLYGYTF.

The chain carries TRBV2 and TRBJ2-7; maybe TRBD1 (5 bases). Germline V gene data show CDR1 as SNHLY and CDR2 as FYNNEI. The CDR3 length is 13 residues. Trimming shortened V by 2 bases and J by 2 bases, and 7 bases separated the two germline ends. The DNA of the CDR3 is TGTGCCAGCAGTGAACCAGGGACCTACGAGCAGTACTTC. Residues: CASSEPGTYEQYF.

The rearrangement joins TRBV4-3 to TRBJ2-1; D perhaps matches TRBD2 (6 bases). Trimming stripped 0 bases from V and 6 bases from J, with 12 bases between. Germline assignment: CDR1 LGHNA and CDR2 YSLEER. CDR3 length: 15 amino acids. The CDR3 reads CASSQEPGLTNEQFF. In DNA form, the CDR3 reads TGCGCCAGCAGCCAAGAACCGGGACTCACCAATGAGCAGTTCTTC.

This sequence joins TRBV10-3 and TRBJ2-7; 7 nucleotides line up with TRBD1. The germline V gene encodes CDR1 ENHRY and CDR2 SYGVKD. The CDR3 contains 16 residues. Trimming removed 3 bases from V and 6 bases from J; junction bases left unmatched: 14. The CDR3: CAISDQRNRGTGEQYF. In DNA, the CDR3 is TGTGCCATCAGTGACCAAAGGAACAGGGGAACGGGCGAGCAGTACTTC.

The chain combines TRBV28 with TRBJ2-3; 7 nucleotides agree with TRBD1. Unmatched junction bases numbered 6, after V lost 4 bases and J lost 5 bases. The CDR3 consists of 14 residues. CDR1 and CDR2 from the germline V gene are MDHEN and SYDVKM. The CDR3 DNA sequence: TGTGCCAGCAGTTCCCCCGGACAGGAAGATACGCAGTATTTT. It translates to CASSSPGQEDTQYF.

This chain uses TRBV10-3 with TRBJ1-1; no firm D call. Looked up from germline, CDR1 is ENHRY and CDR2 is SYGVKD. Trimming pared 0 bases from V and 4 bases from J, leaving 9 bases between. The CDR3 is 14 amino acids. The CDR3 DNA reads as TGTGCCATCAGTGAGTCGCCGCCCGGCACTGAAGCTTTCTTT. Residues: CAISESPPGTEAFF.

The V call is TRBV28, the J call TRBJ1-5; 8 bases fit TRBD1. CDR1 MDHEN and CDR2 SYDVKM come from the germline V gene. The CDR3 length is 17 residues. V dropped 5 bases and J dropped 2; count of bases not matched to a gene: 11. DNA of the CDR3: TGTGCCAGCAGTCGAACCGGGACAGGCACCCGCAATCAGCCCCAGCATTTT. It translates to CASSRTGTGTRNQPQHF.

J is TRBJ2-5 and V is TRBV5-4; the match to TRBD2 covers 8 bases. Germline lookup yields CDR1 SGHNT and CDR2 YYREEE (reference sequence). V shed 0 bases, J shed 5 bases, and the junction held 6 bases outside the gene matches. This CDR3 is built from 15 residues. CDR3 nucleotides: TGTGCCAGCAGCTTGGATCGGGGGGGGTCTGAGACCCAGTACTTC. Protein sequence: CASSLDRGGSETQYF.

The rearrangement uses TRBV7-2 and TRBJ2-5; D gene ambiguous. This CDR3 has 13 amino acids. V shed 5 bases and J shed 1 base, with 8 bases lying between them. Germline assignment: CDR1 SGHTA and CDR2 FQGNSA. In DNA, the CDR3 is TGTGCCAGCAGCCCTAGAAGCCAAGAGACCCAGTACTTC. Translation: CASSPRSQETQYF.

The chain recombines TRBV19 with TRBJ2-3; D unresolved. CDR1 and CDR2 (germline): LNHDA, SQIVND (reference sequence). The CDR3 has 11 amino acids. Trimming took off 3 bases at V and 6 bases at J, with 4 bases between the two ends. CDR3 coding DNA: TGTGCCAGTAGTATCGGGGATACGCAGTATTTT. It codes for CASSIGDTQYF.

The J gene is TRBJ1-2, the V gene TRBV4-1, with TRBD1 identical over 9 bases. The junction had 7 bases not matched to a gene; V was cut back by 1 base and J by 4 bases. The CDR3 loop spans 16 amino acids. Germline V gene data show CDR1 as MGHRA and CDR2 as YSYEKL. This chain's CDR3 is CASSQAPQDRGYGYTF. CDR3 nucleotide sequence: TGCGCCAGCAGCCAAGCACCTCAGGACAGGGGCTATGGCTACACCTTC.

V and J are TRBV15 and TRBJ1-3, with no clear D. From germline, CDR1 is LNHNV and CDR2 YYDKDF (reference sequence). The CDR3 sequence is 15 residues long. V was clipped by 0 bases and J by 0 bases, with 6 bases between them. The CDR3 DNA is TGTGCCACCAGCAGAGAAAAGCACTCTGGAAACACCATATATTTT. Encoded protein: CATSREKHSGNTIYF.